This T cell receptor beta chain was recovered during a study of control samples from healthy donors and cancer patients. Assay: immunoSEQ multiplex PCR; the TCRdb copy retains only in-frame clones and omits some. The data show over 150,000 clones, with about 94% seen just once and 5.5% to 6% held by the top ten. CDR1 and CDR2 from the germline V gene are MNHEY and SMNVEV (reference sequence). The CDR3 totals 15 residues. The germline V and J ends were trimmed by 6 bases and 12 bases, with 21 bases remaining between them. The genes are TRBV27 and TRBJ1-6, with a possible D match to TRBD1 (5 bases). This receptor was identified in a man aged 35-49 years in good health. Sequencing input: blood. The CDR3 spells CASSSWDRASGPLHF. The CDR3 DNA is TGTGCCAGCAGCTCATGGGACCGTGCATCGGGACCCCTCCACTTT.